The 16 T cell receptor beta chains below all came from one sample that was sequenced in a study of control samples from healthy donors and cancer patients. The protocol was immunoSEQ multiplex PCR, while the TCRdb copy is restricted to in-frame clones and leaves out a portion. The sample has approximately 120,000 clones; 87% are singletons. The sequenced sample was blood. The receptors stem from a man between 18 and 35 years old in good health.

This sequence joins TRBV6-5 and TRBJ2-5, with 12 nucleotides matching TRBD2. This CDR3 comprises 15 residues. The trim removed 7 bases at V and 4 bases at J, leaving 7 bases unmatched. Germline CDR1 MNHEY, CDR2 SVGAGI. Here the CDR3 DNA reads TGTGCCAGCATTACTAGCGGGAGGCCCGGAGAGACCCAGTACTTC. Its translation is CASITSGRPGETQYF.

The chain employs TRBV18 and TRBJ1-3; D call uncertain. V was pared by 0 bases and J by 4 bases, with 10 bases between. This CDR3 has 15 residues. From germline, CDR1 is KGHSH and CDR2 LQKENI. In DNA form, the CDR3 reads TGTGCCAGCTCACCACCGCAATCGCGCGGAAACACCATATATTTT. It yields the protein CASSPPQSRGNTIYF.

The chain recombines TRBV25-1 with TRBJ2-5, with D perhaps TRBD2 (7 bases). Trimming removed 5 bases from V and 5 bases from J, with 15 bases in between. Per the germline V gene, CDR1 is MGHDK and CDR2 is SYGVNS. CDR3 length equals 14 residues. CDR3 bases: TGTGCCAGCAGTTATGCGGGAGACAGGGAGACCCAGTACTTC. This codes for CASSYAGDRETQYF.

V and J are TRBV19 and TRBJ2-1; 8 bases are a match to TRBD2. V was clipped by 5 bases and J by 4 bases; unmatched bases: 4. The CDR3 has 14 amino acids. Germline V gene lookup returns CDR1 LNHDA and CDR2 SQIVND (reference sequence). CDR3 DNA: TGTGCCAGTAGTCTTGCTAGCGGGTACAATGAGCAGTTCTTC. Protein: CASSLASGYNEQFF.

V is TRBV7-6 and J is TRBJ1-3, with D perhaps TRBD1 (5 bases). The CDR3 has 14 amino acids. V was trimmed by 3 bases and J by 3 bases, leaving 9 bases between them. Germline CDR1 reads SGHVS; CDR2 reads FNYEAQ. This CDR3 reads CASSLTQVGNTIYF. The CDR3 DNA follows: TGTGCCAGCAGCTTGACACAGGTTGGAAACACCATATATTTT.

The chain employs TRBV27 and TRBJ1-1; 8 nucleotides line up with TRBD1. V lost 3 bases, J lost 4 bases, and 4 bases stayed unmatched. There are 14 residues in the CDR3. The V gene's germline CDR1 is MNHEY and CDR2 SMNVEV (reference sequence). The chain's CDR3 is CASSFLTGGTEAFF. The CDR3 DNA is TGTGCCAGCAGTTTCCTAACAGGGGGCACTGAAGCTTTCTTT.

The V gene is TRBV10-3, the J gene TRBJ2-2, with D tentatively TRBD2 (6 bases). CDR3 length: 14 amino acids. Trimming took off 6 bases at V and 7 bases at J, with 15 bases between the two ends. Germline loops: CDR1 ENHRY, CDR2 SYGVKD. CDR3 bases: TGTGCCATCAGGGGGACGGGGGACGTCGGGGAGCTGTTTTTT. Its translation is CAIRGTGDVGELFF.

This chain uses TRBV10-3 with TRBJ1-1; D may be TRBD1 (6 bases). V shed 6 bases and J shed 5 bases, with 16 bases lying between them. The V gene's germline CDR1 is ENHRY and CDR2 SYGVKD. CDR3 size: 14 residues. Here the CDR3 DNA reads TGTGCCATCAGCGAGACACAGGGTATGACTGAAGCTTTCTTT. It translates to CAISETQGMTEAFF.

This clone was picked up one time. This chain uses TRBV27 with TRBJ2-2, with a weak D call TRBD1 (6 bases). CDR3 size: 17 residues. V dropped 0 bases and J dropped 4 bases, with 15 bases sitting between them. CDR1 MNHEY and CDR2 SMNVEV come from the germline V gene (reference sequence). DNA of the CDR3: TGTGCCAGCAGTTTATCGGGCAGGGGATCGGGCACCGGGGAGCTGTTTTTT. Translation gives CASSLSGRGSGTGELFF.

This clone has a single count. The rearrangement links TRBV6-5 to TRBJ2-1, with D unclear. V lost 0 bases, J lost 2 bases, and 11 bases lay in between. The CDR3 covers 16 residues. The germline CDR1 and CDR2 sequences are MNHEY and SVGAGI. The CDR3 loop is CASSYSARKPYNEQFF. As DNA, the CDR3 is TGTGCCAGCAGTTACTCGGCCCGGAAACCCTACAATGAGCAGTTCTTC.

The chain couples TRBV19 to TRBJ2-7; 14 nucleotides align to TRBD2. V shed 3 bases and J 5 bases; nucleotides not matched to a gene: 9. The germline V gene encodes CDR1 LNHDA and CDR2 SQIVND (reference sequence). The CDR3 has 17 residues. The CDR3 DNA reads TGTGCCAGTAGTATCGGACTAGCGGGAGGCCCCCGCCACGAGCAGTACTTC. Translation: CASSIGLAGGPRHEQYF. Looking up the rest from reference TRBV19 and TRBJ2-7 gives the full variable domain: DGGITQSPKYLFRKEGQNVTLSCEQNLNHDAMYWYRQDPGQGLRLIYYSQIVNDFQKGDIAEGYSVSREKKESFPLTVTSAQKNPTAFYLCASSIGLAGGPRHEQYFGPGTRLTVT.

The chain carries TRBV30 and TRBJ2-7, with TRBD1 as a possible D gene (5 bases). Germline CDR1 GTSNPN, CDR2 SVGIG (reference sequence). V was pared by 2 bases and J by 3 bases, with 17 bases between. This CDR3 is 15 amino acids long. The CDR3 spells CAWSSQGAPNYEQYF. The CDR3 DNA follows: TGTGCCTGGAGTTCTCAAGGGGCCCCCAACTACGAGCAGTACTTC.

The rearrangement uses TRBV6-2 or TRBV6-3 and TRBJ1-2; no clear D gene. The germline V gene has CDR1 MNHEY and CDR2 SVGEGT. The CDR3 is 13 amino acids. Trimming took 0 bases from V and 4 from J, leaving 6 bases between them. CDR3 amino acids: CASSYSQFYGYTF. In DNA form, the CDR3 reads TGTGCCAGCAGTTACTCACAGTTCTATGGCTACACCTTC.

This chain links TRBV7-9 with TRBJ2-2; the D is unclear. CDR1 SEHNR and CDR2 FQNEAQ come from the germline V gene (reference sequence). Trimming removed 4 bases from V and 1 base from J, with 19 bases in between. This CDR3 is built from 18 residues. In nucleotides, the CDR3 is TGTGCCAGCAGCTATATTATAGGCATGGCAGAGAACACCGGGGAGCTGTTTTTT. This encodes CASSYIIGMAENTGELFF.

The V and J genes are TRBV10-3 and TRBJ1-4, with unresolved D. V shed 1 base and J shed 3 bases, with 9 bases lying between them. Germline CDR1 ENHRY, CDR2 SYGVKD. CDR3 length: 15 residues. CDR3 sequence (DNA): TGTGCCATCAGTGAGTTGGGGATAGCTAATGAAAAACTGTTTTTT. Encoded protein: CAISELGIANEKLFF.

This chain joins TRBV2 and TRBJ1-1; maybe TRBD1 (6 bases). Between the trimmed V and J ends, which lost 7 bases and 1 base, there was a span of 10 bases. The CDR3 is 13 amino acids. The V gene's germline CDR1 is SNHLY and CDR2 FYNNEI. The CDR3 spells CASKGQPNTEAFF. DNA of the CDR3: TGTGCCAGCAAAGGACAGCCGAACACTGAAGCTTTCTTT.